Described below is a single T cell receptor (beta chain) sequence and its context. This clone was picked up a small number of times. The antigen this receptor binds is unknown. Base qualities are missing; no much larger clone stands one base away. The sample comes from a study of beta chain features in type 1 diabetes (dated by TCRdb to between 2017 and 2018). At the level of the whole study: Mean age, gender distribution, total cell number and subset yield were not different between patients and healthy donors. The study compared TCRB repertoires of sorted circulating CD4+ T cell subsets between recently diagnosed type 1 diabetes patients and matched healthy donors. A total of 90 million to 120 million sorted cells were examined across all samples, and a strong correlation was observed between cell number per subset and RNA yield. Naive and central memory subsets were obtained from all 30 or so donors, but regulatory and stem cell-like memory subsets were isolated from only 8 patients and about 8 healthy donors. Overall study outcomes, separate from this receptor: At VDJ recombination sites, type 1 diabetes patients had fewer insertions and more deleted nucleotides, which implies abnormalities in thymic rearrangement. Type 1 diabetes patients showed a moderate but significant shortening of TCRB CDR3 length in all four CD4+ subsets. Naive, central memory and regulatory TCRB repertoires appeared to be more alike among patients than among healthy donors. Because small numbers of individuals were included in the HLA sub-analyses, any influence of HLA type on TCRB rearrangement was left unresolved. Shorter templates might have been favored by PCR, but patient and control samples were amplified and corrected together, so both groups would have been affected equally by any skew. Because cDNA was sequenced instead of genomic DNA, activated cells with high expression could be over-represented, although the groups did not differ in activation or CD3 levels.

Via the germline V gene, CDR1 is ENHRY and CDR2 SYGVKD. The junction shows trimming of 8 bases on V and 4 bases on J, and the gene matches do not reach 10 bases of it. The CDR3 runs 15 amino acids, cysteine and phenylalanine included. Left in the record is the CDR3 DNA by itself, 45 bases read in frame from the first base. The High Capacity cDNA Reverse Transcription Kit was used to reverse transcribe all of the isolated RNA, meaning that expressed TCRB transcripts were what got sequenced. Deep immunoSEQ sequencing was performed on naive, central memory and regulatory T cell samples, with an average of around 3.4 million total reads per sample. After sorted cells were lysed in RLT buffer, RNA was extracted with DNase-treated RNeasy Micro or Mini kits, with the choice depending on cell number. Each cell subset was processed separately to prevent cross-contamination, with patient and healthy donor samples processed together. The immunoSEQ multiplex PCR was used to amplify TCRB sequences from cDNA, generating 87-bp fragments that spanned the CDR3 region. Amplicons were sequenced on the Illumina HiSeq platform. The authors processed their data as follows. PCR bias was computationally corrected using synthetic template baselines, reads within Hamming distance 2 were collapsed, and singletons that could not be merged were discarded. By aligning reads against IMGT, V, D and J genes, CDR3 length, and insertions or deletions at six rearrangement sites were assigned. Clonotype counts were normalized to sorted cell number within each subset before computing true diversity and Gini coefficients with the tcR R package. Repertoire sharing was quantified using the overlap coefficient calculated on TCRB nucleotide sequences. As a proxy for the pre-selection repertoire, out-of-frame TCRB sequences from naive cells were analyzed. TCRdb took this table from immuneACCESS and kept in-frame rearrangements with V and J called. Such tables lack part of the clones; where checked against another copy, unresolved V genes explain under half of the gap, and the rest is unexplained. The DNA gave D and trimming, while V, J and clone size come from that table. The sample includes hundreds of thousands of clones, with over 13% observed a single time. Clones ranked in the top ten supply approximately 0.042% of the sample.

Each donor gave one peripheral blood draw, averaging roughly 100 mL, which was collected into heparinised tubes. A BD FACSAria II was used to sort naive, central memory, regulatory and stem cell-like memory CD4+ T cells with a panel that included CD45RO, CCR7, CD25, CD127, CD95 and CD27. Every sorted population had a purity above 95%. PBMCs were isolated right away by Lymphoprep density gradient centrifugation and were stained directly, without culture. To minimize batch effects, samples were stained and sorted in pairs, one healthy donor with one patient per experiment. The material sequenced was naive CD4+ T cells from blood. The cell subset or site label, as the study defines it: true naive CD4+ T cells. The source of this sequence is a man aged 18 to 29 with type 1 diabetes. The chain couples TRBV10-3 to TRBJ2-2; a stretch of 7 junction bases matches TRBD1. The CDR3 protein: CAISPTGFVTGELFF. The DNA sequence is as follows: TGTGCCATCTCCCCGACAGGGTTTGTCACCGGGGAGCTGTTTTTT.